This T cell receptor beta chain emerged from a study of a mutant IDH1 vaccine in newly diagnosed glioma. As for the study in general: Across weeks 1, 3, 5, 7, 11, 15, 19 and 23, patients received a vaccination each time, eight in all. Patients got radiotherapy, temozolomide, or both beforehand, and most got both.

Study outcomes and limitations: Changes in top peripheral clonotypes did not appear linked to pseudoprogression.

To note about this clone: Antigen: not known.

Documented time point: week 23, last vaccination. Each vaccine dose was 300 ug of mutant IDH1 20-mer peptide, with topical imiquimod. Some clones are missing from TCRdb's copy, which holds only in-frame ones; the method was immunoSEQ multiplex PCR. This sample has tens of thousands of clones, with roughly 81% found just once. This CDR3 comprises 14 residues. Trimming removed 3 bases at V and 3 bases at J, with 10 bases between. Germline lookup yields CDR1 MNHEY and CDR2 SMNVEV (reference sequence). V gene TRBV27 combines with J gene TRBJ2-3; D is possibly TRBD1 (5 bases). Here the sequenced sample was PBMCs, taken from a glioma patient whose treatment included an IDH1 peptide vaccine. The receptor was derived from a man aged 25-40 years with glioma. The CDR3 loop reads CASSLGRTTDTQYF. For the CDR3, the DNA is TGTGCCAGCAGTTTGGGTCGGACAACAGATACGCAGTATTTT.